The 29 T cell receptor beta chains below come from one sample, sequenced in a study of blood T cell repertoires in COVID-19. The table came from immunoSEQ multiplex PCR; TCRdb's copy has only in-frame clones and leaves some out. Among 150,000 to 200,000 clones, 75% to 90% were seen once, and the ten largest hold approximately 6.7%. Specimen: peripheral blood. The receptors here all came from a man between 35 and 55 years old with acute or convalescent COVID-19.

V usage is TRBV19 and J usage is TRBJ1-5, with 8 bases lining up with TRBD1. Germline CDR1 reads LNHDA; CDR2 reads SQIVND (reference sequence). J was trimmed by 6 bases and V by 4 bases; bases with no gene match: 8. CDR3 length: 15 amino acids. CDR3 DNA: TGTGCCAGTAGTACCGGACAGGGCCCCAGTCAGCCCCAGCATTTT. Protein sequence: CASSTGQGPSQPQHF. Variable domain in full (rest from reference TRBV19 and TRBJ1-5): DGGITQSPKYLFRKEGQNVTLSCEQNLNHDAMYWYRQDPGQGLRLIYYSQIVNDFQKGDIAEGYSVSREKKESFPLTVTSAQKNPTAFYLCASSTGQGPSQPQHFGDGTRLSIL.

V usage is TRBV19 and J usage is TRBJ1-2; 9 bases agree with TRBD1. Germline values: CDR1 LNHDA, CDR2 SQIVND (reference sequence). The CDR3 has 15 residues. V lost 4 bases, J lost 4 bases, and 7 bases stayed unmatched. The DNA of the CDR3 is TGTGCCAGTAGTACCCCGGGACAGGGAGTCTATGGCTACACCTTC. Translating it yields CASSTPGQGVYGYTF.

CDR3 region: CSVPEGRANTEAFF. CDR3 nucleotides: TGCAGCGTTCCGGAGGGCAGGGCGAACACTGAAGCTTTCTTT. This sequence joins TRBV29-1 and TRBJ1-1, with D possibly matching TRBD1 (5 bases). Germline CDR1 and CDR2: SQVTM and ANQGSEA. The CDR3 length is 14 residues. V was clipped by 5 bases and J by 1 base, with 14 bases between them.

The genes are TRBV7-2 and TRBJ2-7; D may be TRBD1 (6 bases). Germline-derived CDR1 and CDR2 are SGHTA and FQGNSA. The CDR3 has 13 amino acids. Trimming pared 6 bases from V and 2 bases from J, leaving 11 bases between. The CDR3 loop is CASSWTDTYEQYF. The DNA of the CDR3 is TGTGCCAGCAGTTGGACAGATACCTACGAGCAGTACTTC.

The V gene is TRBV6-4, the J gene TRBJ1-6; D unclear. The CDR3 spans 14 residues. V was shortened by 4 bases and J by 0 bases, with 4 bases between the two germline ends. The germline V gene has CDR1 MRHNA and CDR2 SNTAGT. This chain's CDR3 is CASSASSYNSPLHF. The CDR3 bases are TGTGCCAGCAGTGCCAGCTCCTATAATTCACCCCTCCACTTT.

The J gene is TRBJ2-7, the V gene TRBV9, with a tentative D call TRBD2 (7 bases). The CDR3 is made up of 15 amino acids. V shed 4 bases and J shed 2 bases, with 16 bases lying between them. Germline lookup yields CDR1 SGDLS and CDR2 YYNGEE. The chain's CDR3 is CASSRGRGMTYEQYF. The CDR3 coding sequence is TGTGCCAGCAGCCGGGGGCGGGGGATGACCTACGAGCAGTACTTC.

The J gene is TRBJ2-4, the V gene TRBV6-5; TRBD2 matches 8 bases. The CDR3 consists of 14 residues. The germline V gene encodes CDR1 MNHEY and CDR2 SVGAGI. V lost 6 bases and J lost 8; bases outside the gene matches: 9. Here the CDR3 reads CASSRGGVQDIQYF. CDR3 bases: TGTGCCAGCAGCCGGGGGGGCGTCCAGGACATTCAGTACTTC.

The chain uses TRBV6-2 or TRBV6-3 and TRBJ1-2, with 7 bases identical to TRBD1. The CDR3 totals 13 residues. Trimming cost V 4 bases and J 8 bases; bases outside gene matches: 7. Per the germline V gene, CDR1 is MNHEY and CDR2 is SVGEGT. The CDR3: CASSSTGLGGYTF. CDR3 DNA: TGTGCCAGCAGTTCGACAGGGCTCGGGGGCTACACCTTC.

The chain joins TRBV25-1 to TRBJ2-6; 9 bases fit TRBD1. The CDR3 consists of 18 residues. Germline V lookup: CDR1 MGHDK, CDR2 SYGVNS. With V trimmed by 1 base and J by 0 bases, 4 bases remained unmatched. The CDR3 protein is CASSELGTGLSGANVLTF. Written as DNA, the CDR3 is TGTGCCAGCAGTGAATTGGGGACAGGGCTCTCTGGGGCCAACGTCCTGACTTTC. Variable domain in full (rest from reference TRBV25-1 and TRBJ2-6): EADIYQTPRYLVIGTGKKITLECSQTMGHDKMYWYQQDPGMELHLIHYSYGVNSTEKGDLSSESTVSRIRTEHFPLTLESARPSHTSQYLCASSELGTGLSGANVLTFGAGSRLTVL.

This chain connects TRBV7-9 to TRBJ1-4; the D gene is possibly TRBD1 (6 bases). Trimming left V 1 base short and J 3 bases short, with 12 bases between. CDR1 is SEHNR and CDR2 is FQNEAQ in the germline V gene (reference sequence). The CDR3 is 16 amino acids. CDR3 nucleotides: TGTGCCAGCAGCTTAGGAAGGACAGACGCTAATGAAAAACTGTTTTTT. Residues: CASSLGRTDANEKLFF.

This sequence joins TRBV14 and TRBJ2-1, with 11 bases fitting TRBD2. The CDR3 sequence is 17 residues long. V lost 3 bases to trimming and J lost 3 bases; unmatched junction nucleotides: 7. CDR1 SGHDN and CDR2 FVKESK come from the germline V gene. Here the CDR3 reads CASSHLAGGPNYNEQFF. The CDR3 DNA sequence: TGTGCCAGCAGCCACCTAGCGGGGGGCCCTAACTACAATGAGCAGTTCTTC. Supplemented by reference TRBV14 and TRBJ2-1, the full variable domain reads EAGVTQFPSHSVIEKGQTVTLRCDPISGHDNLYWYRRVMGKEIKFLLHFVKESKQDESGMPNNRFLAERTGGTYSTLKVQPAELEDSGVYFCASSHLAGGPNYNEQFFGPGTRLTVL.

To note about this clone: The sample contains more than one DNA sequence encoding this CDR3. The chain couples TRBV5-1 to TRBJ2-1, with 10 bases lining up with TRBD1. Germline V CDR1 and CDR2: SGHRS, YFSETQ. V gave up 1 base and J gave up 5 bases; unmatched junction bases: 3. This CDR3 is built from 15 residues. The CDR3 region has the DNA TGCGCCAGCAGCTTGCGACAGGGGGCCCACAATGAGCAGTTCTTC. This codes for CASSLRQGAHNEQFF.

CDR3 bases: TGTGCCAGCAGGTCCGGGACTAGGTGGAACAATGAGCAGTTCTTC. This codes for CASRSGTRWNNEQFF. V gene TRBV27 combines with J gene TRBJ2-1, with 8 positions matching TRBD2. CDR1 is MNHEY, CDR2 SMNVEV, per germline (reference sequence). The junction had 9 bases not matched to a gene; V was cut back by 6 bases and J by 5 bases. This CDR3 spans 15 amino acids.

The chain combines TRBV7-2 with TRBJ1-6, with TRBD1 matching 7 bases. V was clipped by 5 bases and J by 7 bases; unmatched bases: 5. This CDR3 spans 14 amino acids. The germline V gene has CDR1 SGHTA and CDR2 FQGNSA. The CDR3 DNA is TGTGCCAGCAGCGACCCGGGACAGAATTCACCCCTCCACTTT. It is translated as CASSDPGQNSPLHF.

The rearrangement links TRBV7-9 to TRBJ2-1; 7 nucleotides line up with TRBD2. CDR3 length: 17 amino acids. CDR1 SEHNR and CDR2 FQNEAQ come from the germline V gene (reference sequence). V lost 2 bases, J lost 3 bases, and 10 bases stayed unmatched. The chain's CDR3 is CASSLRGGKVIYNEQFF. The CDR3 nucleotides are TGTGCCAGCAGCTTAAGGGGAGGGAAAGTGATCTACAATGAGCAGTTCTTC.

CDR3 sequence (DNA): TGTGCCAGCAGGCGGGGGACCCTTAACTATGGCTACACCTTC. Protein: CASRRGTLNYGYTF. The gene calls are TRBV28 and TRBJ1-2; TRBD1 might be the D (5 bases). The ends were cut back, 6 bases at V and 1 base at J, with 12 bases in the middle. CDR1 is MDHEN, CDR2 SYDVKM, per germline. This CDR3 has 14 residues.

This chain links TRBV12-2 with TRBJ2-5; no DNA check was done on the table's D call, TRBD2. TRBV12-2 corresponds to a pseudogene. The CDR3 runs 16 residues. The CDR3 DNA reads TGTGCAAGTCGCACAAAGGAGGCGGGGTGGGTAGAGACCCAGTACTTC. It is translated as CASRTKEAGWVETQYF.

The chain uses TRBV6-5 and TRBJ1-2, with D unclear. Germline-derived CDR1 and CDR2 are MNHEY and SVGAGI. Trimming took 4 bases from V and 6 from J, leaving 9 bases between them. The CDR3 extends over 12 amino acids. In DNA form, the CDR3 reads TGTGCCAGCAGTTCGGGGAGTCATGGCTACACCTTC. Its translation is CASSSGSHGYTF.

This chain joins TRBV30 and TRBJ1-1; D gene ambiguous. V was cut by 2 bases and J by 8 bases, with 12 bases left in between. The CDR3 spans 12 residues. Germline lookup yields CDR1 GTSNPN and CDR2 SVGIG (reference sequence). The chain's CDR3 is CAWSPPVPEAFF. The DNA for the CDR3 is TGTGCCTGGAGTCCCCCGGTCCCCGAAGCTTTCTTT.

The chain recombines TRBV4-3 with TRBJ2-7; D might be TRBD2 (6 bases). Trimming stripped 1 base from V and 0 bases from J, with 16 bases between. Germline values: CDR1 LGHNA, CDR2 YSLEER. The CDR3 contains 17 residues. The CDR3 nucleotides are TGCGCCAGCAGCCAAGGTGTTGCGGGGACTGACTCCTACGAGCAGTACTTC. This gives the protein CASSQGVAGTDSYEQYF.

This chain uses TRBV6-5 with TRBJ2-1; D might be TRBD2 (6 bases). The CDR3 contains 16 residues. V lost 0 bases and J lost 6, with 15 bases in between. Germline CDR1 MNHEY, CDR2 SVGAGI. The CDR3: CASSYSTGVGSNEQFF. The CDR3 region has the DNA TGTGCCAGCAGTTACTCGACGGGGGTCGGAAGCAATGAGCAGTTCTTC.

The rearrangement joins TRBV13 to TRBJ2-2; 11 bases line up with TRBD1. CDR1 is PRHDT, CDR2 FYEKMQ, per germline (reference sequence). V shed 5 bases, J shed 4 bases, and the junction held 3 bases outside the gene matches. The CDR3 is made up of 15 amino acids. The CDR3 reads CASSHGTGGTGELFF. Written as DNA, the CDR3 is TGTGCCAGCAGCCACGGGACAGGGGGCACCGGGGAGCTGTTTTTT.

The chain carries TRBV7-8 and TRBJ2-5, with D maybe TRBD2 (5 bases). V gave up 2 bases and J gave up 4 bases, with 14 bases separating them. Germline values: CDR1 SGHVS, CDR2 FQNEAQ. The CDR3 consists of 15 residues. CDR3 nucleotides: TGTGCCAGCAGCTTAAATAGTCTAGCAGGAGAGACCCAGTACTTC. Its translation is CASSLNSLAGETQYF.

The V call is TRBV6-5, the J call TRBJ1-2; TRBD1 matches at 12 bases. Germline V gene data show CDR1 as MNHEY and CDR2 as SVGAGI. V gave up 5 bases and J gave up 6 bases; unmatched junction bases: 7. This CDR3 has 15 residues. The CDR3 loop is CASSPGTGGSDGYTF. CDR3 sequence (DNA): TGTGCCAGCAGTCCCGGGACAGGGGGCTCGGATGGCTACACCTTC.

J is TRBJ2-1 and V is TRBV7-3, with TRBD2 identical over 7 bases. V trimming: 0 bases; J trimming: 5 bases; junction bases outside the gene matches: 7. The CDR3 is 16 residues long. CDR1 SGHTA and CDR2 FQGTGA come from the germline V gene. CDR3 coding DNA: TGTGCCAGCAGCTTAACGGGCGGGGGAAGCCACAATGAGCAGTTCTTC. Translating gives CASSLTGGGSHNEQFF.

The chain is built from TRBV11-2 and TRBJ2-7, with D perhaps TRBD2 (7 bases). Germline loops: CDR1 SGHAT, CDR2 FQNNGV. There are 14 residues in the CDR3. Trimming left V 5 bases short and J 3 bases short, with 14 bases between. CDR3 sequence: CASSPAGTFYEQYF. The CDR3 DNA is TGTGCCAGCAGCCCAGCGGGGACATTCTACGAGCAGTACTTC.

The genes are TRBV7-9 and TRBJ2-5; TRBD2 might be the D (5 bases). CDR1 is SEHNR and CDR2 is FQNEAQ in the germline V gene (reference sequence). This CDR3 has 13 residues. Trimming took off 6 bases at V and 3 bases at J, with 11 bases between the two ends. CDR3 DNA sequence: TGTGCCAGCAGTTTTAGCGCTGAAGAGACCCAGTACTTC. Its protein is CASSFSAEETQYF.

J is TRBJ1-5 and V is TRBV4-1, with D uncertain. The CDR3 spans 16 residues. Germline CDR1 and CDR2: MGHRA and YSYEKL. The ends were cut back, 0 bases at V and 0 bases at J, with 9 bases in the middle. The CDR3 reads CASSQDDTYSNQPQHF. The CDR3 DNA reads TGCGCCAGCAGCCAAGATGACACTTATAGCAATCAGCCCCAGCATTTT.

The chain combines TRBV3-1 (or the pseudogene TRBV3-2) with TRBJ2-2; TRBD2 is a possible D gene (6 bases). The V and J ends lost 7 bases and 6 bases respectively, with 21 bases between them. This CDR3 has 16 residues. CDR1 LGHDT and CDR2 YNNKEL come from the germline V gene (reference sequence). The CDR3 sequence is CASTGEPTQKAGELFF. The CDR3 nucleotides are TGTGCCAGCACGGGGGAGCCAACCCAAAAGGCCGGGGAGCTGTTTTTT.